Listed here are 13 T cell receptor beta chains from one sample, sequenced in a study of cytomegalovirus exposure and HLA in healthy donors. 13 Jbeta primers and 60 Vbeta primers were used for the PCR. The method was immunoSEQ multiplex PCR; TCRdb's version includes in-frame clones alone and lacks a portion of them. The sample carries around 160,000 clones, 75% to 80% recorded once. Source material: PBMCs. The receptors stem from a man aged 50-60 years in good health and CMV-seropositive.

This clone has a handful of counts. The chain couples TRBV6-1 to TRBJ2-7, with D possibly matching TRBD1 (5 bases). CDR1 is MNHNS, CDR2 SASEGT, per germline. There are 11 residues in the CDR3. V gave up 5 bases and J gave up 5 bases, with 7 bases separating them. The chain's CDR3 is CASSTGHEQYF. Written as DNA, the CDR3 is TGTGCCAGCAGTACAGGTCACGAGCAGTACTTC.

The chain recombines TRBV18 with TRBJ1-1, with D perhaps TRBD1 (6 bases). The CDR3 sequence is 18 residues long. V dropped 3 bases and J dropped 0 bases, with 20 bases sitting between them. The germline V gene has CDR1 KGHSH and CDR2 LQKENI. CDR3 sequence: CASSPLDSPRSMNTEAFF. The CDR3 DNA sequence: TGTGCCAGCTCACCGTTGGACAGCCCACGGAGCATGAACACTGAAGCTTTCTTT.

A word on this clone: The junction and the germline gene differ at one end; a read error may be behind it. The chain recombines TRBV13 with TRBJ2-1; TRBD2 matches 9 bases. The CDR3 is 12 residues long. Germline V CDR1 and CDR2: PRHDT, FYEKMQ (reference sequence). The CDR3: CASSSERGDPVF. CDR3 coding DNA: TGTGCCAGCAGCTCAGAGCGGGGGGATCCCGTCTTC.

The V and J genes are TRBV6-6 and TRBJ1-1, with D hard to call. The CDR3 covers 13 residues. The ends were cut back, 6 bases at V and 1 base at J, with 9 bases in the middle. Germline CDR1 MNHNY, CDR2 SVGAGI (reference sequence). CDR3: CASSLRGNTEAFF. The CDR3 coding sequence is TGTGCCAGCAGCCTACGGGGGAACACTGAAGCTTTCTTT.

This chain links TRBV7-6 with TRBJ2-2; 7 nucleotides agree with TRBD2. J was trimmed by 5 bases and V by 2 bases; bases with no gene match: 5. This CDR3 is built from 15 residues. CDR1 is SGHVS, CDR2 FNYEAQ, per germline. The CDR3 region is CASSLSQGGTGELFF. CDR3 bases: TGTGCCAGCAGCTTAAGTCAGGGAGGGACCGGGGAGCTGTTTTTT.

This chain uses TRBV5-1 with TRBJ1-2; 8 bases match TRBD1. The CDR3 is 16 amino acids. V shed 0 bases, J shed 5 bases, and the junction held 9 bases outside the gene matches. CDR1 and CDR2 from the germline V gene are SGHRS and YFSETQ. The CDR3 protein is CASSLATGTGSYGYTF. The CDR3 DNA reads as TGCGCCAGCAGCTTGGCCACCGGGACAGGATCATATGGCTACACCTTC.

The V and J genes are TRBV6-6 and TRBJ1-2, with 8 nucleotides matching TRBD1. V shed 0 bases, J shed 6 bases, and the junction held 3 bases outside the gene matches. The CDR3 has 14 residues. Looked up from germline, CDR1 is MNHNY and CDR2 is SVGAGI (reference sequence). CDR3 in amino acids: CASSYSGQGNGYTF. In DNA, the CDR3 is TGTGCCAGCAGTTACTCTGGACAGGGTAATGGCTACACCTTC.

This sequence joins TRBV5-4 and TRBJ2-6; 11 nucleotides match TRBD2. Germline CDR1 reads SGHNT; CDR2 reads YYREEE (reference sequence). The CDR3 consists of 19 residues. V gave up 2 bases and J gave up 2 bases; unmatched junction bases: 9. CDR3 in amino acids: CASSLKTSGNLPGANVLTF. The CDR3 coding sequence is TGTGCCAGCAGCTTAAAGACTAGCGGGAACCTCCCTGGGGCCAACGTCCTGACTTTC.

The chain has TRBV28 and TRBJ1-5; D is undetermined. From germline, CDR1 is MDHEN and CDR2 SYDVKM. This CDR3 contains 14 residues. V shed 2 bases and J shed 6 bases, with 11 bases lying between them. CDR3 sequence: CASSLAGRFQPQHF. CDR3 nucleotides: TGTGCCAGCAGTTTAGCGGGGAGATTTCAGCCCCAGCATTTT. The variable domain in full, with the rest retrieved from reference TRBV28 and TRBJ1-5, is DVKVTQSSRYLVKRTGEKVFLECVQDMDHENMFWYRQDPGLGLRLIYFSYDVKMKEKGDIPEGYSVSREKKERFSLILESASTNQTSMYLCASSLAGRFQPQHFGDGTRLSIL.

V usage is TRBV2 and J usage is TRBJ1-5; 10 bases map to TRBD1. This CDR3 region has 12 residues. Germline lookup yields CDR1 SNHLY and CDR2 FYNNEI. Trimming at V came to 3 bases and at J to 16 bases, leaving 6 bases not matched to a gene. CDR3 DNA: TGTGCCAGCAGTGACCCGGGACAGGGGAGACATTTT. Translation gives CASSDPGQGRHF.

The V call is TRBV10-3, the J call TRBJ1-3; 7 bases fit TRBD1. This CDR3 has 15 amino acids. CDR1 and CDR2 (germline): ENHRY, SYGVKD. The J segment lost 2 bases and the V segment lost 0 bases, leaving 1 base of the junction unmatched. The CDR3 region has the DNA TGTGCCATCAGTGAGTCCAGGGGGACTGGAAACACCATATATTTT. Translated, it gives CAISESRGTGNTIYF.

The V gene is TRBV5-6, the J gene TRBJ2-7, with D perhaps TRBD1 (6 bases). The CDR3 extends over 12 amino acids. From germline, CDR1 is SGHDT and CDR2 YYEEEE. Between the trimmed V and J ends, which lost 3 bases and 12 bases, there was a span of 16 bases. The CDR3 protein is CASSWDTFEPYF. The CDR3 nucleotides read TGTGCCAGCAGCTGGGACACTTTCGAACCGTACTTC. Full variable domain (rest looked up from reference TRBV5-6 and TRBJ2-7): DAGVTQSPTHLIKTRGQQVTLRCSPKSGHDTVSWYQQALGQGPQFIFQYYEEEERQRGNFPDRFSGHQFPNYSSELNVNALLLGDSALYLCASSWDTFEPYFGPGTRLTVT.

The J gene is TRBJ2-3, the V gene TRBV5-4, with TRBD2 matching over 15 bases. Germline V gives CDR1 SGHNT, CDR2 YYREEE (reference sequence). CDR3 length: 17 residues. With 4 bases clipped from V and 0 bases from J, the junction kept 3 bases outside the gene matches. As DNA, the CDR3 is TGTGCCAGCAGCCGGACTAGCGGGGGGGTGAGCACAGATACGCAGTATTTT. It is translated as CASSRTSGGVSTDTQYF.